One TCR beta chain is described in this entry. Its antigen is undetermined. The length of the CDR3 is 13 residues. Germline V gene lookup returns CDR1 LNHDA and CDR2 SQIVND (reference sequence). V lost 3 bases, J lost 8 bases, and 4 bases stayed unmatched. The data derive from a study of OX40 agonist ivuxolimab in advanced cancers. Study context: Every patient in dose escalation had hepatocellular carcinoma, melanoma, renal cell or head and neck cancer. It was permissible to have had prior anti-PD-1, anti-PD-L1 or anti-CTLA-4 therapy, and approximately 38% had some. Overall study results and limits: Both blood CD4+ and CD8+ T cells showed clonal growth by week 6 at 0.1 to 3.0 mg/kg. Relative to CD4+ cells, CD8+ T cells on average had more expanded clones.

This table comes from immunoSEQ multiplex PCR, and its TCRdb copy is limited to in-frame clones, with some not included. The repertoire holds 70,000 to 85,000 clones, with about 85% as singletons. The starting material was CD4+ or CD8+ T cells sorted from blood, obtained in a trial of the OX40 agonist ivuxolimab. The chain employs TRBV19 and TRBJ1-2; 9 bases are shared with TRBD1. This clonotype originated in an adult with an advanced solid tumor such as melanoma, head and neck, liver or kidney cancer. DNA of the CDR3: TGTGCCAGTAGTATCTGGGACAGGGACGGCTACACCTTC. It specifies CASSIWDRDGYTF.